Each of the 9 T cell receptor beta chains below was sequenced from the same sample in a study of shared clonotypes between healthy human individuals. This table comes from immunoSEQ multiplex PCR, and its TCRdb copy is limited to in-frame clones, with some not included. Of about 2.4 million clones listed, around nine tenths were seen once; the top ten hold more than 0.12%. Sample: naive CD4+ T cells sorted from blood. Stated subset: CD45RA+ positively selected. The receptors were gathered from a man aged 18-30 years in good health.

This chain connects TRBV5-5 to TRBJ1-2; 10 nucleotides agree with TRBD1. This CDR3 has 17 amino acids. In germline, CDR1 is SGHKS, CDR2 YYEKEE (reference sequence). Trimming took 5 bases from V and 1 from J; bases not matched to a gene: 11. CDR3 DNA: TGTGCCAGCAGACTCCGAACCGGGACAGGGGATAACTATGGCTACACCTTC. Protein: CASRLRTGTGDNYGYTF.

The CDR3 DNA is TGTGCCAGCAGGACACCACAAGAGACCCAGTACTTC. It translates to CASRTPQETQYF. J is TRBJ2-5 and V is TRBV28; unclear D gene. The germline V and J ends were trimmed by 6 bases and 2 bases, with 7 bases remaining between them. CDR1 is MDHEN, CDR2 SYDVKM, per germline. The CDR3 is 12 amino acids.

Regarding this clone: Other DNA sequences from this sample encode an identical CDR3 as well. The chain couples TRBV30 to TRBJ2-5; D possibly corresponds to TRBD2 (5 bases). Deletions cut 0 bases from V and 5 bases from J, with 16 bases between. This CDR3 comprises 15 residues. Germline CDR1 GTSNPN, CDR2 SVGIG (reference sequence). The CDR3 protein is CAWSVRRRIGETQYF. In nucleotides, the CDR3 is TGTGCCTGGAGTGTTAGGAGGAGAATTGGGGAGACCCAGTACTTC.

Notes on this clone: The sample contains more than one DNA sequence encoding this CDR3. The genes are TRBV6-5 and TRBJ2-1; 8 bases agree with TRBD2. CDR1 is MNHEY and CDR2 is SVGAGI in the germline V gene. Trimming at V came to 5 bases and at J to 2 bases, leaving 2 bases not matched to a gene. CDR3 size: 14 residues. The CDR3 protein is CASSRGRPYNEQFF. The CDR3 nucleotides are TGTGCCAGCAGTCGCGGGAGGCCCTACAATGAGCAGTTCTTC.

In regard to this clone: In the same sample, other DNA sequences code for this CDR3. The rearrangement links TRBV30 to TRBJ2-2, with D perhaps TRBD1 (5 bases). V was cut by 1 base and J by 5 bases, with 8 bases left in between. CDR1 GTSNPN and CDR2 SVGIG come from the germline V gene (reference sequence). The CDR3 is 13 amino acids. The CDR3 spells CAWSAGHTGELFF. The CDR3 region has the DNA TGTGCCTGGAGTGCCGGACATACCGGGGAGCTGTTTTTT.

This clone was recorded only once. The rearrangement links TRBV7-9 to TRBJ2-3; D gene unclear. V lost 0 bases and J lost 4, with 11 bases in between. Germline lookup yields CDR1 SEHNR and CDR2 FQNEAQ (reference sequence). This CDR3 comprises 15 residues. Here the CDR3 DNA reads TGTGCCAGCAGCTTAGCCCTCAGATCCTCAGATACGCAGTATTTT. Its protein is CASSLALRSSDTQYF.

The chain employs TRBV4-1 and TRBJ1-5; 11 nucleotides agree with TRBD1. With 2 bases clipped from V and 7 bases from J, the junction kept 10 bases outside the gene matches. This CDR3 spans 17 amino acids. Germline assignment: CDR1 MGHRA and CDR2 YSYEKL. The CDR3 bases are TGCGCCAGCAGCCAATATACTTCCGGGACAGGGGGGCAGCCCCAGCATTTT. Translated: CASSQYTSGTGGQPQHF.

This chain uses TRBV12-5 with TRBJ1-6; D not resolved. The CDR3 has 17 amino acids. Trimming took off 0 bases at V and 3 bases at J, with 12 bases between the two ends. CDR1 and CDR2 (germline): LGHNT, FRNRAP. CDR3 sequence (DNA): TGTGCTAGTGGTTTGGTTGTGGGGAGGTACTATAATTCACCCCTCCACTTT. As protein: CASGLVVGRYYNSPLHF. Variable domain in full (rest from reference TRBV12-5 and TRBJ1-6): DARVTQTPRHKVTEMGQEVTMRCQPILGHNTVFWYRQTMMQGLELLAYFRNRAPLDDSGMPKDRFSAEMPDATLATLKIQPSEPRDSAVYFCASGLVVGRYYNSPLHFGNGTRLTVT.

V and J are TRBV7-2 and TRBJ2-7; D unclear. This CDR3 is built from 13 residues. Between the trimmed V and J ends, which lost 3 bases and 0 bases, there was a span of 6 bases. Germline CDR1 and CDR2: SGHTA and FQGNSA. CDR3 nucleotides: TGTGCCAGCAGCTTGAGTAGCTCCTACGAGCAGTACTTC. The encoded protein is CASSLSSSYEQYF.